Included here is one T cell receptor (beta chain) sequence, with context. The antigen remains unidentified. CDR3 length: 15 residues. CDR1 is MNHEY and CDR2 is SVGEGT in the germline V gene. With V trimmed by 5 bases and J by 6 bases, 9 bases remained unmatched. Each sample had at least 6 million PBMCs isolated. The record originates from a study of blood T cells in healthy people across ages. Study findings and constraints: Higher naive T cell percentage went strongly together with higher TCR beta diversity. Older individuals had lower TCR beta diversity per million T cells (the decline was roughly linear).

A second PCR, run for roughly 7 to 12 cycles, used a sample-barcoded 5' primer plus a J-beta primer mix. Every individual sample yielded 2.5 million or more paired-end reads (each containing CDR3). MiXCR, run by TCRdb on the 5' RACE reads, gives a single entry per CDR3 protein. Of 850,000 to 1,000,000 distinct CDR3 sequences listed, about 51% are singletons. This receptor was identified in a woman aged 55 to 70 in good health. This chain uses TRBV6-2 or TRBV6-3 with TRBJ2-3, with 9 nucleotides matching TRBD2. The specimen sequenced was blood. The DNA of the CDR3 is TGTGCCAGCAGTAAGTCACCCGGGACTAGCGATACGCAGTATTTT. Protein sequence: CASSKSPGTSDTQYF.